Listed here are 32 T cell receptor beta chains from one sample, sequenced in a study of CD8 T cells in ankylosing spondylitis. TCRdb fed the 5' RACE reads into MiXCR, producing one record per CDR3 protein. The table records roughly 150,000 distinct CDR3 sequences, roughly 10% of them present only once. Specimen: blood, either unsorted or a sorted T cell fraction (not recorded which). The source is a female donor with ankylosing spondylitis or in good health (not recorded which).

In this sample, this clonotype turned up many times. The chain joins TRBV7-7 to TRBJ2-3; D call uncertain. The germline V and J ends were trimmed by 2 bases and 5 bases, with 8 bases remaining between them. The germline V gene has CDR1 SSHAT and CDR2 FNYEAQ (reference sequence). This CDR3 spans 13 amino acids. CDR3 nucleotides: TGTGCCAGCAGCTTAAATTCAAAAGATACGCAGTATTTT. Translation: CASSLNSKDTQYF.

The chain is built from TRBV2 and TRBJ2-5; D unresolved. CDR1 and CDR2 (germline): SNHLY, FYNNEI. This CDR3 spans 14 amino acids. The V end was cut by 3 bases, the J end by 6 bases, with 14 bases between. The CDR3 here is CASSEVERPQTQYF. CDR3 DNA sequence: TGTGCCAGCAGTGAGGTGGAAAGACCTCAGACCCAGTACTTC.

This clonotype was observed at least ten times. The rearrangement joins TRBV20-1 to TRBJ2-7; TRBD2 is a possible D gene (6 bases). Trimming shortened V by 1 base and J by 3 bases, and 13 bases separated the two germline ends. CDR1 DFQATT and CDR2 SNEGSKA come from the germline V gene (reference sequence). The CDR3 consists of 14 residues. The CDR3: CSARVTEGYYEQYF. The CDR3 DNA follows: TGCAGTGCTAGAGTAACGGAGGGATACTACGAGCAGTACTTC.

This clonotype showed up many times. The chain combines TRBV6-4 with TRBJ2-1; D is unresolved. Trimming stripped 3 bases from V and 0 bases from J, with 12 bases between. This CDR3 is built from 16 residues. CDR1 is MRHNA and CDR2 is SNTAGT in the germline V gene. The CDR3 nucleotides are TGTGCCAGCAGTGAAGTCGCAGATAGCTCCTACAATGAGCAGTTCTTC. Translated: CASSEVADSSYNEQFF.

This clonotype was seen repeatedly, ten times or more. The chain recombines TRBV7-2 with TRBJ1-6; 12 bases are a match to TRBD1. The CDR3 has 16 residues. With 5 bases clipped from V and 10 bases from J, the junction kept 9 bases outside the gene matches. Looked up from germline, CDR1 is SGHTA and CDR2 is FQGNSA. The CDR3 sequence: CASSRVSGTGGSPLHF. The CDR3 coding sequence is TGTGCCAGCAGCCGTGTTTCCGGGACAGGGGGCTCACCCCTCCACTTT.

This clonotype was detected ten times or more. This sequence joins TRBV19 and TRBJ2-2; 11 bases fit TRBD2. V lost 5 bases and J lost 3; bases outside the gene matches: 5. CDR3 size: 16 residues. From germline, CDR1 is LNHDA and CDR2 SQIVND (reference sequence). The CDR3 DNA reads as TGTGCCAGTAGTTCCTTAGCGGGAGGGGACACCGGGGAGCTGTTTTTT. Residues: CASSSLAGGDTGELFF.

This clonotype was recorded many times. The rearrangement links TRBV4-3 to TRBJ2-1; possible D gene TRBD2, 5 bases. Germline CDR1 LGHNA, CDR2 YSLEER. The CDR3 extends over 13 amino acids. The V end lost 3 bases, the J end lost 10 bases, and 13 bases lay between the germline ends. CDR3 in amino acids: CASSQDPGGEQFF. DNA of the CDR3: TGCGCCAGCAGCCAGGACCCAGGAGGAGAGCAGTTCTTC.

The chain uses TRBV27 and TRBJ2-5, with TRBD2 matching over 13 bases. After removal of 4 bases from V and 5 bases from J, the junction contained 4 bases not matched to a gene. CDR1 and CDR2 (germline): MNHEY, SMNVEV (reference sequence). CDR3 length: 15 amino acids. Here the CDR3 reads CASSWGTSGKETQYF. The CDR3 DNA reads TGTGCCAGCAGTTGGGGGACTAGCGGGAAGGAGACCCAGTACTTC.

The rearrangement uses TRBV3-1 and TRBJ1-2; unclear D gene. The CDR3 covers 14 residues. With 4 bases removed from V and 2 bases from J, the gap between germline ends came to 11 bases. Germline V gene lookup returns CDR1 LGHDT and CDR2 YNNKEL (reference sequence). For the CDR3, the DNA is TGTGCCAGCAGCCTACTGTACTCGAACTATGGCTACACCTTC. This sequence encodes CASSLLYSNYGYTF.

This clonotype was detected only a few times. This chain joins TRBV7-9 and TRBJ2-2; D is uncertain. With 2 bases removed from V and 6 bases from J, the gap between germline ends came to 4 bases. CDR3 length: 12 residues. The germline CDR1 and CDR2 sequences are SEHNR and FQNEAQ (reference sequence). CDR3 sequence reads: CASSLYSGELFF. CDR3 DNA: TGTGCCAGCAGCTTATACTCCGGGGAGCTGTTTTTT.

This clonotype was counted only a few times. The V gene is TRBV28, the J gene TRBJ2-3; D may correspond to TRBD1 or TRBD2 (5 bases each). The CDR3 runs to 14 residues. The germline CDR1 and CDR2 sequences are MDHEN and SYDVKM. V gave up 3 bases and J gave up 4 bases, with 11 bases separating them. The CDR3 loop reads CASSFGPGPDTQYF. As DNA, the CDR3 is TGTGCCAGCAGTTTCGGGCCGGGGCCAGATACGCAGTATTTT.

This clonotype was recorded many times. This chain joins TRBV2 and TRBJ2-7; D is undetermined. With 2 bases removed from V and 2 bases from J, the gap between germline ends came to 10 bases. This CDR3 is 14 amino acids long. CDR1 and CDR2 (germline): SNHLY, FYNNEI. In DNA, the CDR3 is TGTGCCAGCAGTGAACAGTTGATACCCTACGAGCAGTACTTC. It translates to CASSEQLIPYEQYF.

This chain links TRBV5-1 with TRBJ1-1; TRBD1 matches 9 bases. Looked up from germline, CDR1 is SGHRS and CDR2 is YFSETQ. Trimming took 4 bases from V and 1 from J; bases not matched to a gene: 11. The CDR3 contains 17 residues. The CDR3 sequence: CASSPFPGQGPNTEAFF. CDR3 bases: TGCGCCAGCAGCCCTTTCCCGGGACAGGGCCCGAACACTGAAGCTTTCTTT.

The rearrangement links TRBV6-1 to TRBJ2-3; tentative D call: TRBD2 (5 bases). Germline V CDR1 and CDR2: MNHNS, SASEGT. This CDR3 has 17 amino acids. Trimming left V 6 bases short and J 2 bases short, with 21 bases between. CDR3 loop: CASSRSSSGTYTDTQYF. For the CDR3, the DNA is TGTGCCAGCAGCAGATCGAGCAGCGGCACGTACACAGATACGCAGTATTTT.

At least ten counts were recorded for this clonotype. Here the CDR3 DNA reads TGTGCCAGCATTGGCTGGGAGCCAACCTACGAGCAGTACTTC. It specifies CASIGWEPTYEQYF. The V and J genes are TRBV12-3 or TRBV12-4 and TRBJ2-7, with D perhaps matching TRBD2 (5 bases). The CDR3 extends over 14 amino acids. The ends were cut back, 7 bases at V and 2 bases at J, with 15 bases in the middle.

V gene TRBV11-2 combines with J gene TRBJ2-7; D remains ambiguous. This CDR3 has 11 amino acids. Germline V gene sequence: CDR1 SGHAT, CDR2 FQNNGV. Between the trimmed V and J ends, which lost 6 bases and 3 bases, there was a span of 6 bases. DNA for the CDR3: TGTGCCAGCAGTAGTTTCTACGAGCAGTACTTC. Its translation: CASSSFYEQYF. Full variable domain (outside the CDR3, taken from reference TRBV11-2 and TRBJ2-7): EAGVAQSPRYKIIEKRQSVAFWCNPISGHATLYWYQQILGQGPKLLIQFQNNGVVDDSQLPKDRFSAERLKGVDSTLKIQPAKLEDSAVYLCASSSFYEQYFGPGTRLTVT.

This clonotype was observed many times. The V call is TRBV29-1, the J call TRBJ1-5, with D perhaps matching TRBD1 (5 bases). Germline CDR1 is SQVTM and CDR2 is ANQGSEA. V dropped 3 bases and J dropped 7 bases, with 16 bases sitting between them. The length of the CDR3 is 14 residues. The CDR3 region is CSVEIGGERQPQHF. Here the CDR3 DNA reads TGCAGCGTTGAGATCGGAGGGGAGAGGCAGCCCCAGCATTTT.

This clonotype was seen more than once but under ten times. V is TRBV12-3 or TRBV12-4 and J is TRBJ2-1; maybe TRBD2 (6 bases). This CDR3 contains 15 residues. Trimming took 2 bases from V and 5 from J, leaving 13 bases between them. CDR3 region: CASSLTLGLNNEQFF. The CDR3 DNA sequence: TGTGCCAGCAGTTTAACACTGGGACTCAACAATGAGCAGTTCTTC.

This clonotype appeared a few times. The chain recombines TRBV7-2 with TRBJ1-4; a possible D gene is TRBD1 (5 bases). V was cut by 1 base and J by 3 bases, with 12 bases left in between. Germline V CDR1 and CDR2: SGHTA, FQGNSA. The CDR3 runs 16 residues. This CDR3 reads CASSLEGPHSNEKLFF. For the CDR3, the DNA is TGTGCCAGCAGCTTAGAGGGGCCCCACTCTAATGAAAAACTGTTTTTT.

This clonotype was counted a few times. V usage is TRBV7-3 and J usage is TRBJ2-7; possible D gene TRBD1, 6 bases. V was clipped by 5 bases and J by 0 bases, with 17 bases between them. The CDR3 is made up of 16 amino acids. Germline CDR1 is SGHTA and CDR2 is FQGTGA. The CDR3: CASSPTGGTHSYEQYF. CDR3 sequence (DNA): TGTGCCAGCAGCCCGACAGGCGGCACCCACTCCTACGAGCAGTACTTC.

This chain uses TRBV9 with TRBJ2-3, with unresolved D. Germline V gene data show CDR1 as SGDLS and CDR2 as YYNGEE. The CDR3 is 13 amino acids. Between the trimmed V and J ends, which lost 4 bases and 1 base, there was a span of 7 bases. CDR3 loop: CASSRTGTDTQYF. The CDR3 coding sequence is TGTGCCAGCAGCCGAACGGGCACAGATACGCAGTATTTT.

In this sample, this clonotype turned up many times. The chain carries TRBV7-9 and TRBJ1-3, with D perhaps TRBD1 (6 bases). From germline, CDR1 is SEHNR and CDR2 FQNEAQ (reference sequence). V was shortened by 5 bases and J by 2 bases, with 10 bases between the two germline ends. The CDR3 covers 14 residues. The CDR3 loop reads CASSNRDTGNTIYF. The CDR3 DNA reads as TGTGCCAGCAGCAACCGGGACACTGGAAACACCATATATTTT.

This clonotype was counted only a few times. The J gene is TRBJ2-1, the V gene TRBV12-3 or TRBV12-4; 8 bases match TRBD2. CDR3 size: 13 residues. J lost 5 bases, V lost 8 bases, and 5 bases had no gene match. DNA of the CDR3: TGTGCCAGCGGAGCGGGGGATAACAATGAGCAGTTCTTC. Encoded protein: CASGAGDNNEQFF.

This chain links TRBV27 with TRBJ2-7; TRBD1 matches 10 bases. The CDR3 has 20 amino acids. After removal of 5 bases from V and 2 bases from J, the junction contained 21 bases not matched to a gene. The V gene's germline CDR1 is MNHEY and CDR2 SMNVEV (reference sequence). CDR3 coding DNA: TGTGCCAGCAGTGGCACCGCTTCCGGGACAGGGGACGGTTATACCTACGAGCAGTACTTC. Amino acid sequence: CASSGTASGTGDGYTYEQYF.

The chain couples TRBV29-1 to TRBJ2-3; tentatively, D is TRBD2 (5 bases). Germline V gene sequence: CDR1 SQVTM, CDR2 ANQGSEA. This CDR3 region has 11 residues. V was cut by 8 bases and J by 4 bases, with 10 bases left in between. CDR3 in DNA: TGCAGCTATCCGGGGTCAGATACGCAGTATTTT. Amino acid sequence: CSYPGSDTQYF.

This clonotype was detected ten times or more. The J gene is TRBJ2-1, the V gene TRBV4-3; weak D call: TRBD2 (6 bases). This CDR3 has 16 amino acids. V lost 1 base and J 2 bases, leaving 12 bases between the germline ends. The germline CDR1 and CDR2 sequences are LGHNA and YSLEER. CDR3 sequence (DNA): TGCGCCAGCAGCCAAGGAACGGGAGTGACCTACAATGAGCAGTTCTTC. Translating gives CASSQGTGVTYNEQFF.

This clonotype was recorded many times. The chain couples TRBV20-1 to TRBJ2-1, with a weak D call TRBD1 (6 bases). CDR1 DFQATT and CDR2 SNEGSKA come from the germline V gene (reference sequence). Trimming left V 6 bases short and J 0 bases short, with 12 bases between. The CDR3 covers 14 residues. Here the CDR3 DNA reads TGCAGTGCCCAGGACAGATACTCCTACAATGAGCAGTTCTTC. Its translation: CSAQDRYSYNEQFF.

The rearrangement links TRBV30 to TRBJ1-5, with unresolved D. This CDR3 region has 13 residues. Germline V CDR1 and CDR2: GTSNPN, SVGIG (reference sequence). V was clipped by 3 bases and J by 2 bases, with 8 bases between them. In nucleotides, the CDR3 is TGTGCCTGGAGGGAGGGCGGCAATCAGCCCCAGCATTTT. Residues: CAWREGGNQPQHF.

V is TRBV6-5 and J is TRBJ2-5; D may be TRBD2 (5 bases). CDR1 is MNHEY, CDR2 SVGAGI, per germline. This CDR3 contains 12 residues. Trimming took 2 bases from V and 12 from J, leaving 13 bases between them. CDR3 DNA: TGTGCCAGCAGTTACGAGGGCCTTTACGAGTACTTC. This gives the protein CASSYEGLYEYF.

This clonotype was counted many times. Here the CDR3 DNA reads TGTGCCAGCAGCGTAGGTACCCTGGGTTCCACTGAAGCTTTCTTT. Residues: CASSVGTLGSTEAFF. The chain links TRBV9 to TRBJ1-1; D gene uncertain. The germline V gene has CDR1 SGDLS and CDR2 YYNGEE. V lost 0 bases and J lost 4, with 13 bases in between. The CDR3 is made up of 15 amino acids.

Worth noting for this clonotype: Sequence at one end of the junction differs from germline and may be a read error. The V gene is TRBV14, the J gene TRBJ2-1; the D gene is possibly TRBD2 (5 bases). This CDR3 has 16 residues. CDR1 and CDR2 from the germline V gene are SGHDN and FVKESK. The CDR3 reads CASSQVRRALNNEQLF. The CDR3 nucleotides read TGTGCCAGCAGCCAAGTGAGGCGGGCACTAAACAATGAGCAGCTCTTC.

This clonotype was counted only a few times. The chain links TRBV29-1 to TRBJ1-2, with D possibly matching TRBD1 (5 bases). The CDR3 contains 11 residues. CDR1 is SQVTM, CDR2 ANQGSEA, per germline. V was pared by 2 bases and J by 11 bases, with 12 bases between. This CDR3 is CSVEIGTGYTF. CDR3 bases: TGCAGCGTTGAAATCGGGACGGGTTACACCTTC.